One and the same sample provided the 7 T cell receptor beta chains below, sequenced in a study of cytomegalovirus exposure and HLA in healthy donors. PCR was performed using 60 Vbeta and 13 Jbeta primers. The protocol was immunoSEQ multiplex PCR, while the TCRdb copy is restricted to in-frame clones and leaves out a portion. The sample holds fewer than 200,000 clones, approximately 84% seen once. Source material: PBMCs. These receptor sequences come from a woman aged 45 to 65 in good health and CMV-seropositive.

The V gene is TRBV18, the J gene TRBJ2-1; 9 positions match TRBD1. Trimming removed 2 bases from V and 8 bases from J; junction bases left unmatched: 1. The CDR3 loop spans 13 amino acids. CDR1 and CDR2 (germline): KGHSH, LQKENI. The CDR3 sequence is CASSPYRGHEQFF. CDR3 sequence (DNA): TGTGCCAGCTCACCATACAGGGGGCATGAGCAGTTCTTC.

This chain connects TRBV19 to TRBJ1-1; D is uncertain. From germline, CDR1 is LNHDA and CDR2 SQIVND (reference sequence). The ends were cut back, 7 bases at V and 5 bases at J, with 14 bases in the middle. The CDR3 has 13 residues. The CDR3 region is CASTNTAGTEAFF. DNA for the CDR3: TGTGCCAGTACCAATACCGCGGGTACTGAAGCTTTCTTT.

The gene calls are TRBV11-2 and TRBJ2-5, with 8 nucleotides matching TRBD2. The length of the CDR3 is 18 residues. V shed 5 bases and J 5 bases; nucleotides not matched to a gene: 19. CDR1 and CDR2 (germline): SGHAT, FQNNGV. The CDR3 sequence: CASSQPSKTSDIGETQYF. The CDR3 DNA sequence: TGTGCCAGCAGCCAACCGAGCAAGACTAGCGACATTGGGGAGACCCAGTACTTC.

The gene calls are TRBV5-1 and TRBJ2-7; 13 nucleotides agree with TRBD2. The CDR3 has 16 residues. Trimming at V came to 4 bases and at J to 5 bases, leaving 9 bases not matched to a gene. CDR1 SGHRS and CDR2 YFSETQ come from the germline V gene. The CDR3 DNA sequence: TGCGCCAGCAGCGGGGGACTAGCGGGACCCGGGGACGAGCAGTACTTC. Amino acids: CASSGGLAGPGDEQYF.

The chain has TRBV27 and TRBJ2-5, with 9 bases matching TRBD1. The CDR3 is 16 amino acids. Looked up from germline, CDR1 is MNHEY and CDR2 is SMNVEV (reference sequence). After removal of 2 bases from V and 1 base from J, the junction contained 5 bases not matched to a gene. The CDR3 region has the DNA TGTGCCAGCAGTTTAGACAGGGGGATGGCCCAAGAGACCCAGTACTTC. Translated, it gives CASSLDRGMAQETQYF.

This clone was picked up a small number of times. The chain links TRBV4-2 to TRBJ2-2; 11 bases are a match to TRBD2. The CDR3 covers 16 residues. The junction had 4 bases not matched to a gene; V was cut back by 1 base and J by 6 bases. Germline CDR1 and CDR2: LGHNA and YNFKEQ. The DNA of the CDR3 is TGTGCCAGCAGCCAAGGGGGTAGCGGGAGGGCCGGGGAGCTGTTTTTT. As protein: CASSQGGSGRAGELFF.

The J gene is TRBJ1-2, the V gene TRBV4-3; no definite D call. Germline assignment: CDR1 LGHNA and CDR2 YSLEER. Between the trimmed V and J ends, which lost 0 bases and 7 bases, there was a span of 15 bases. There are 15 residues in the CDR3. For the CDR3, the DNA is TGCGCCAGCAGCCAAGAACGAGAATTCAGGCTTGGCTACACCTTC. Protein: CASSQEREFRLGYTF.